The clone carrying this TCR beta chain occurred a few times. Antigen: not known. Read coverage stops 3 residues before the CDR3 terminus; the germline J gene supplies the remainder. Equal genomic DNA amounts from CVID and control samples were sequenced. This table comes from immunoSEQ multiplex PCR, and its TCRdb copy is limited to in-frame clones, with some not included. The sample shows 25,000 to 35,000 clones, none of them appearing just once. The sample comes from a study of T cell clonality in common variable immunodeficiency. General observations from the study: Common variable immunodeficiency TCR beta sequences reportedly had fewer deletions and N-nucleotide insertions. T cell subpopulation sequencing would be needed to explain CVID clonality. Patient heterogeneity in the CVID cohort limited correlations between repertoire features and clinical complications.

The CDR3 sequence is 10 residues long. Germline CDR1 and CDR2: SNHLY and FYNNEI. For at least one year, all CVID subjects received replacement immunoglobulin. The sample was peripheral blood mononuclear cells. The sequence derives from a human donor with common variable immunodeficiency. V gene TRBV2 combines with J gene TRBJ1-1; D gene unclear. The sequenced part of the CDR3 DNA is TGTGCCAGCACGGGGATAGAA. Its protein is CASTGIE. The entire CDR3 protein reads CASTGIEAFF.